The 30 T cell receptor beta chains below come from one sample, sequenced in a study of T cell responses to AZD1222 COVID-19 vaccine. The protocol was immunoSEQ multiplex PCR, while the TCRdb copy is restricted to in-frame clones and leaves out a portion. The sample shows 95,000 to 150,000 clones, approximately 92% of them seen only once. The sample consisted of peripheral blood, taken on day 0 of AZD1222 vaccination. The origin of the receptors is an adult in good health.

The rearrangement joins TRBV9 to TRBJ1-2, with D possibly matching TRBD1 (5 bases). The CDR3 sequence is 13 residues long. Germline V gives CDR1 SGDLS, CDR2 YYNGEE. Trimming stripped 3 bases from V and 9 bases from J, with 15 bases between. CDR3 sequence (DNA): TGTGCCAGCAGCGAGGGGTTTCGGGGCAGCTACACCTTC. Its translation: CASSEGFRGSYTF.

This clone came up once. V is TRBV29-1 and J is TRBJ1-1, with D possibly matching TRBD1 (6 bases). The length of the CDR3 is 15 residues. Germline V CDR1 and CDR2: SQVTM, ANQGSEA. V lost 1 base and J lost 5, with 17 bases in between. CDR3 sequence (DNA): TGCAGCGTTGAAGGTCAGGGGACTGGTGGGACTGAAGCTTTCTTT. As protein: CSVEGQGTGGTEAFF. Based on the CDR3 plus reference TRBV29-1 and TRBJ1-1, the full variable domain is SAVISQKPSRDICQRGTSLTIQCQVDSQVTMMFWYRQQPGQSLTLIATANQGSEATYESGFVIDKFPISRPNLTFSTLTVSNMSPEDSSIYLCSVEGQGTGGTEAFFGQGTRLTVV.

The chain has TRBV7-9 and TRBJ2-5; D gene ambiguous. CDR1 and CDR2 from the germline V gene are SEHNR and FQNEAQ (reference sequence). V lost 5 bases and J lost 5, with 9 bases in between. The CDR3 is 12 residues long. CDR3 region: CASSQTEETQYF. CDR3 sequence (DNA): TGTGCCAGCAGCCAAACAGAGGAGACCCAGTACTTC.

The rearrangement uses TRBV7-9 and TRBJ1-6; TRBD1 agrees at 7 bases. Germline CDR1 reads SEHNR; CDR2 reads FQNEAQ (reference sequence). The CDR3 is made up of 14 amino acids. The junction had 7 bases not matched to a gene; V was cut back by 5 bases and J by 9 bases. The CDR3 is CASSRGQPGSPLHF. CDR3 nucleotide sequence: TGTGCCAGCAGCCGGGGACAGCCGGGTTCACCCCTCCACTTT.

The J gene is TRBJ2-1, the V gene TRBV7-8; possibly TRBD1 or TRBD2 for D (5 bases each). The CDR3 contains 14 residues. V lost 5 bases and J lost 8, with 16 bases in between. Germline CDR1 and CDR2: SGHVS and FQNEAQ. CDR3 in amino acids: CASSHRDLEDEQFF. The DNA of the CDR3 is TGTGCCAGCAGCCACCGGGACCTTGAGGATGAGCAGTTCTTC.

J is TRBJ2-2 and V is TRBV10-1; 11 bases map to TRBD2. The V gene's germline CDR1 is WNHNN and CDR2 SYGVQD (reference sequence). The CDR3 has 20 amino acids. Trimming at V came to 0 bases and at J to 3 bases, leaving 12 bases not matched to a gene. The CDR3 is CASSESVFLAGGPDTGELFF. CDR3 nucleotide sequence: TGCGCCAGCAGTGAGTCGGTCTTTTTAGCGGGAGGGCCGGACACCGGGGAGCTGTTTTTT.

The gene calls are TRBV29-1 and TRBJ2-5, with D tentatively TRBD2 (7 bases). V was clipped by 4 bases and J by 5 bases, with 17 bases between them. This CDR3 comprises 14 residues. Germline CDR1 reads SQVTM; CDR2 reads ANQGSEA. CDR3 sequence (DNA): TGCAGCGTTGCAAGGGGGGGAACAGGGGAGACCCAGTACTTC. Its protein is CSVARGGTGETQYF. The full variable domain, its missing parts supplied by reference TRBV29-1 and TRBJ2-5, is SAVISQKPSRDICQRGTSLTIQCQVDSQVTMMFWYRQQPGQSLTLIATANQGSEATYESGFVIDKFPISRPNLTFSTLTVSNMSPEDSSIYLCSVARGGTGETQYFGPGTRLLVL.

The chain links TRBV6-5 to TRBJ2-7; D is unresolved. Trimming took off 0 bases at V and 5 bases at J, with 8 bases between the two ends. The CDR3 totals 13 residues. Germline lookup yields CDR1 MNHEY and CDR2 SVGAGI. The chain's CDR3 is CASSYSGRNEQYF. The DNA of the CDR3 is TGTGCCAGCAGTTACTCGGGCAGAAACGAGCAGTACTTC.

CDR3 DNA sequence: TGTGCCAGCAGTTACTCCCACAGGGGGGCTAAGGGGCAGTTCTTC. It yields the protein CASSYSHRGAKGQFF. This chain uses TRBV6-5 with TRBJ2-1, with 8 bases that match TRBD1. The J segment lost 12 bases and the V segment lost 0 bases, leaving 10 bases of the junction unmatched. Per germline, CDR1 MNHEY and CDR2 SVGAGI. The CDR3 loop spans 15 amino acids.

In DNA form, the CDR3 reads TGTGCCAGCAGCTTACAGGGGAGGGACACTGAAGCTTTCTTT. It encodes CASSLQGRDTEAFF. The chain recombines TRBV5-6 with TRBJ1-1, with TRBD1 matching 7 bases. The CDR3 consists of 14 residues. Unmatched junction bases numbered 4, after V lost 2 bases and J lost 3 bases. Germline V gene sequence: CDR1 SGHDT, CDR2 YYEEEE.

The sample holds a few counts of this clone. The chain joins TRBV28 to TRBJ2-7; no firm D call. Between the trimmed V and J ends, which lost 1 base and 0 bases, there was a span of 10 bases. This CDR3 comprises 15 residues. Germline loops: CDR1 MDHEN, CDR2 SYDVKM. CDR3 in amino acids: CASSLSRVSSYEQYF. The CDR3 coding sequence is TGTGCCAGCAGTTTATCACGGGTAAGCTCCTACGAGCAGTACTTC.

This rearrangement joins TRBV4-2 to TRBJ1-2, with unresolved D. V dropped 2 bases and J dropped 2 bases, with 9 bases sitting between them. CDR3 length: 14 amino acids. The germline gives CDR1 LGHNA, CDR2 YNFKEQ. As DNA, the CDR3 is TGTGCCAGCAGCCAACAACGGGTCAACTATGGCTACACCTTC. It codes for CASSQQRVNYGYTF.

The rearrangement uses TRBV7-8 and TRBJ1-1; TRBD1 aligns across 10 bases. There are 16 residues in the CDR3. CDR1 SGHVS and CDR2 FQNEAQ come from the germline V gene. V shed 1 base and J 4 bases; nucleotides not matched to a gene: 6. This CDR3 reads CASSLGDRGLSTEAFF. CDR3 coding DNA: TGTGCCAGCAGCTTAGGTGACAGGGGGCTTTCCACTGAAGCTTTCTTT.

The rearrangement joins TRBV4-1 to TRBJ2-7; D possibly corresponds to TRBD1 (6 bases). In germline, CDR1 is MGHRA, CDR2 YSYEKL. V lost 0 bases and J 4 bases, leaving 19 bases between the germline ends. This CDR3 has 17 residues. CDR3 sequence reads: CASSQDLLVGAKYEQYF. CDR3 coding DNA: TGCGCCAGCAGCCAAGATCTTTTGGTGGGGGCGAAGTACGAGCAGTACTTC.

The chain combines TRBV19 with TRBJ1-1; possible D gene TRBD1, 6 bases. V was shortened by 6 bases and J by 1 base, with 9 bases between the two germline ends. Looked up from germline, CDR1 is LNHDA and CDR2 is SQIVND (reference sequence). This CDR3 spans 13 amino acids. The chain's CDR3 is CASRGQRNTEAFF. The DNA of the CDR3 is TGTGCCAGTAGAGGACAGAGGAACACTGAAGCTTTCTTT.

The chain links TRBV4-2 to TRBJ1-5; 10 nucleotides agree with TRBD1. From germline, CDR1 is LGHNA and CDR2 YNFKEQ. This CDR3 is built from 14 residues. Trimming removed 4 bases from V and 10 bases from J; junction bases left unmatched: 7. Here the CDR3 reads CASSLSRDRGPQHF. CDR3 coding DNA: TGTGCCAGCAGCCTGTCCCGGGACAGGGGACCCCAGCATTTT.

This clone was detected only once. This CDR3 is CASSPGQGHQPQHF. CDR3 nucleotide sequence: TGCGCCAGCAGCCCCGGACAGGGCCATCAGCCCCAGCATTTT. The chain couples TRBV4-1 to TRBJ1-5, with TRBD1 matching 8 bases. Germline CDR1 is MGHRA and CDR2 is YSYEKL. Trimming removed 4 bases from V and 5 bases from J; junction bases left unmatched: 4. There are 14 residues in the CDR3.

This sequence joins TRBV7-6 and TRBJ2-5; D gene ambiguous. The CDR3 loop spans 12 amino acids. In germline, CDR1 is SGHVS, CDR2 FNYEAQ. V lost 1 base to trimming and J lost 5 bases, with 5 bases between them. CDR3 region: CASSLGDETQYF. The CDR3 DNA reads as TGTGCCAGCAGCTTAGGGGATGAGACCCAGTACTTC.

V gene TRBV3-1 (or the pseudogene TRBV3-2) combines with J gene TRBJ2-7; 7 bases line up with TRBD1. The CDR3 loop spans 16 amino acids. The V segment lost 4 bases and the J segment 1 base; nucleotides outside the gene matches: 10. Germline V lookup: CDR1 LGHDT, CDR2 YNNKEL (reference sequence). The CDR3 spells CASSRNRQGRSYEQYF. The CDR3 DNA is TGTGCCAGCAGCCGCAACAGACAGGGTCGGTCCTACGAGCAGTACTTC.

Only a few counts were recorded for this clone. The chain joins TRBV18 to TRBJ2-3; 9 positions match TRBD1. This CDR3 is 14 amino acids long. Germline CDR1 is KGHSH and CDR2 is LQKENI. With 5 bases clipped from V and 4 bases from J, the junction kept 4 bases outside the gene matches. The CDR3 bases are TGTGCCAGCTCATCTCGGACAGGGGCAGATACGCAGTATTTT. Amino acid sequence: CASSSRTGADTQYF.

The V gene is TRBV19, the J gene TRBJ1-1; 7 bases agree with TRBD1. Germline CDR1 reads LNHDA; CDR2 reads SQIVND (reference sequence). This CDR3 contains 16 residues. V lost 2 bases and J lost 7; bases outside the gene matches: 13. As DNA, the CDR3 is TGTGCCAGTAGTATATCCACAGGGGCGGCTGGTGGTGAAGCTTTCTTT. This sequence encodes CASSISTGAAGGEAFF.

The V gene is TRBV6-6, the J gene TRBJ1-3; TRBD1 might be the D (6 bases). Germline V gene sequence: CDR1 MNHNY, CDR2 SVGAGI (reference sequence). This CDR3 has 16 residues. V was shortened by 5 bases and J by 0 bases, with 14 bases between the two germline ends. CDR3 DNA: TGTGCCAGCAGTCTACAGGGTGTTTTCTCTGGAAACACCATATATTTT. It is translated as CASSLQGVFSGNTIYF.

V gene TRBV28 combines with J gene TRBJ2-2; 7 nucleotides agree with TRBD1. CDR3 length equals 14 residues. The ends lost 8 bases at V and 1 base at J; junction bases unmatched: 4. Germline CDR1 reads MDHEN; CDR2 reads SYDVKM. CDR3 region: CASRRQGNTGELFF. The CDR3 DNA sequence: TGTGCCAGCCGCCGACAGGGGAACACCGGGGAGCTGTTTTTT.

The J gene is TRBJ2-3, the V gene TRBV29-1; 12 positions match TRBD2. The CDR3 runs 14 residues. Germline V gene sequence: CDR1 SQVTM, CDR2 ANQGSEA. The V and J ends lost 7 bases and 6 bases, in that order; junction bases with no gene match: 8. The CDR3 protein is CSAELAGGSDTQYF. DNA for the CDR3: TGCAGCGCCGAACTAGCGGGAGGATCGGATACGCAGTATTTT.

This rearrangement joins TRBV11-3 to TRBJ2-1; 7 bases are shared with TRBD1. This CDR3 spans 15 amino acids. J lost 6 bases, V lost 5 bases, and 10 bases had no gene match. Germline V gene lookup returns CDR1 SGHNT and CDR2 YENEEA. In DNA form, the CDR3 reads TGTGCCAGCAGCCCACAGGGGACAGTATTCAATGAGCAGTTCTTC. Protein: CASSPQGTVFNEQFF. Filled out from reference TRBV11-3 and TRBJ2-1, the complete variable domain reads EAGVVQSPRYKIIEKKQPVAFWCNPISGHNTLYWYLQNLGQGPELLIRYENEEAVDDSQLPKDRFSAERLKGVDSTLKIQPAELGDSAVYLCASSPQGTVFNEQFFGPGTRLTVL.

This sequence joins TRBV5-4 and TRBJ2-2; D perhaps matches TRBD2 (5 bases). In germline, CDR1 is SGHNT, CDR2 YYREEE (reference sequence). CDR3 length equals 15 residues. V was shortened by 0 bases and J by 5 bases, with 11 bases between the two germline ends. This CDR3 is CASSLASYQTGELFF. CDR3 DNA: TGTGCCAGCAGCTTGGCTAGCTACCAAACCGGGGAGCTGTTTTTT.

The rearrangement links TRBV5-1 to TRBJ2-5, with 9 bases aligning to TRBD2. From germline, CDR1 is SGHRS and CDR2 YFSETQ. This CDR3 comprises 14 residues. V gave up 3 bases and J gave up 4 bases; unmatched junction bases: 4. CDR3 loop: CASSSTSGLETQYF. The CDR3, as DNA: TGCGCCAGCAGCTCCACTAGCGGGTTAGAGACCCAGTACTTC.

The chain combines TRBV9 with TRBJ2-3, with D possibly TRBD1 on 6 matching bases. The V end lost 0 bases, the J end lost 10 bases, and 18 bases lay between the germline ends. This CDR3 has 15 residues. Germline V gene data show CDR1 as SGDLS and CDR2 as YYNGEE. DNA for the CDR3: TGTGCCAGCAGCGTAGAGGGGGACGGAATAAGAGCGCAGTATTTT. Translating it yields CASSVEGDGIRAQYF.

This chain joins TRBV10-3 and TRBJ1-2; 8 bases match TRBD1. This CDR3 spans 14 amino acids. Per germline, CDR1 ENHRY and CDR2 SYGVKD. The V and J ends lost 11 bases and 1 base, in that order; junction bases with no gene match: 9. The CDR3 region has the DNA TGTGCCGTCCAGGGGGCGATACGTAACTATGGCTACACCTTC. Translated, it gives CAVQGAIRNYGYTF.

The CDR3 region has the DNA TGTGCCAGCAGCCAAGATGGGCGGCGGCCTGGGGCCAACGTCCTGACTTTC. Translation gives CASSQDGRRPGANVLTF. This chain joins TRBV14 and TRBJ2-6; unclear D gene. Germline V gene sequence: CDR1 SGHDN, CDR2 FVKESK. V gave up 0 bases and J gave up 2 bases, with 11 bases separating them. This CDR3 is 17 amino acids long.